Listed below are T cell receptor beta chains from one sample, sequenced in a study of human T cells and chemical hapten exposure. TCRdb processed the RACE reads anew with MiXCR; each CDR3 protein has one entry. Of 65,000 to 95,000 distinct CDR3 sequences listed, about 8.6% are singletons. Material for sequencing was whole blood. These TCRs come from a female donor in good health. Some clones in this sample may be carry-over from other donors' samples. Both conserved end residues are part of each CDR3. D genes are given only for firm matches. For some rows the clone size is stated as once, few or many, or as a class when expanded; others skip it.

d_gene: NA; abundance: NA; v_gene: TRBV7-2; j_gene: TRBJ2-1; CDR3nt: TGTGCCAGCAACCCCGTCCTAGTACGCGAGCAGTTCTTC; CDR3aa: CASNPVLVREQFF
d_gene: NA; abundance: few; v_gene: TRBV6-2/TRBV6-3; j_gene: TRBJ1-1; CDR3nt: TGTGCCAGCAGTTACGGCCAATGGAACACTGAAGCTTTCTTT; CDR3aa: CASSYGQWNTEAFF
d_gene: NA; abundance: NA; v_gene: TRBV11-3; j_gene: TRBJ2-7; CDR3nt: TGTGCCAGCAGCTTAGGGGGAAACCTCTACGAGCAGTACTTC; CDR3aa: CASSLGGNLYEQYF
d_gene: NA; abundance: NA; v_gene: TRBV20-1; j_gene: TRBJ2-1; CDR3nt: TGCAGTGCTAGAGAGGAAGCGCCCGATGAGCAGTTCTTC; CDR3aa: CSAREEAPDEQFF
d_gene: NA; abundance: many; v_gene: TRBV3-1; j_gene: TRBJ1-1; CDR3nt: TGTGCCAGCAGCCAAGGGAGGGGCAGGGGCACTGAAGCTTTCTTT; CDR3aa: CASSQGRGRGTEAFF
d_gene: NA; abundance: many; v_gene: TRBV29-1; j_gene: TRBJ2-2; CDR3nt: TGCAGCGCGTATAGCGGCCCCCACACCGGGGAGCTGTTTTTT; CDR3aa: CSAYSGPHTGELFF
d_gene: TRBD2; abundance: many; v_gene: TRBV5-1; j_gene: TRBJ2-7; CDR3nt: TGCGCCAGCAGCTTGTTGGGAGGGAGCTACGAGCAGTACTTC; CDR3aa: CASSLLGGSYEQYF
d_gene: NA; abundance: many; v_gene: TRBV12-3/TRBV12-4; j_gene: TRBJ1-5; CDR3nt: TGTGCCAGCAGTTCACGGACACGTTCCATCTATAGCAATCAGCCCCAGCATTTT; CDR3aa: CASSSRTRSIYSNQPQHF
d_gene: NA; abundance: many; v_gene: TRBV4-2; j_gene: TRBJ1-4; CDR3nt: TGTGCCAGCAGCCAAGTGGCCCTTCAGTCAGGTGAAAAACTGTTTTTT; CDR3aa: CASSQVALQSGEKLFF
d_gene: TRBD1; abundance: many; v_gene: TRBV5-1; j_gene: TRBJ1-1; CDR3nt: TGCGCCAGCAGCAAGTCCACAGCTACAGGGGACACTGAAGCTTTCTTT; CDR3aa: CASSKSTATGDTEAFF
d_gene: TRBD1; abundance: NA; v_gene: TRBV5-1; j_gene: TRBJ1-1; CDR3nt: TGCGCCAGCAGCTATACAACAGGGGGCGTTATGGGCACTGAAGCTTTCTTT; CDR3aa: CASSYTTGGVMGTEAFF
d_gene: NA; abundance: many; v_gene: TRBV2; j_gene: TRBJ1-2; CDR3nt: TGTGCCAGCAGTGAAGCGCTCGGGGGGACCGACTATGGCTACACCTTC; CDR3aa: CASSEALGGTDYGYTF
d_gene: NA; abundance: few; v_gene: TRBV7-2; j_gene: TRBJ1-3; CDR3nt: TGTGCCAGCAGCCTTACCGGTGGGCTTGGTGGAAACACCATATATTTT; CDR3aa: CASSLTGGLGGNTIYF
d_gene: TRBD2; abundance: NA; v_gene: TRBV20-1; j_gene: TRBJ2-3; CDR3nt: TGCAGTGCTCCCCCCCCACTAGCGGGGATTTACACAGATACGCAGTATTTT; CDR3aa: CSAPPPLAGIYTDTQYF